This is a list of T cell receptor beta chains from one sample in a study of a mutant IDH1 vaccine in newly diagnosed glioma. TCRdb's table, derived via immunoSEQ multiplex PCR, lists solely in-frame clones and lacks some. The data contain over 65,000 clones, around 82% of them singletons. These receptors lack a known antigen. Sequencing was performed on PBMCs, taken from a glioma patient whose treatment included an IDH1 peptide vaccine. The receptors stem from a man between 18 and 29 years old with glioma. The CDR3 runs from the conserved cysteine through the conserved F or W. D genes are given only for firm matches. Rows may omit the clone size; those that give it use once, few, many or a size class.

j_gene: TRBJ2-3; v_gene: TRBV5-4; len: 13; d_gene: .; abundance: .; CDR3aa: CASSDWGADTQYF; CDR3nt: TGTGCCAGCAGTGATTGGGGAGCAGATACGCAGTATTTT
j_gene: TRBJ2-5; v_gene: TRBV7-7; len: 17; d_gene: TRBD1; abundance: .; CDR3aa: CASSPVTRQGAGETQYF; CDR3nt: TGTGCTAGCAGCCCCGTAACCCGACAGGGGGCAGGGGAGACCCAGTACTTC
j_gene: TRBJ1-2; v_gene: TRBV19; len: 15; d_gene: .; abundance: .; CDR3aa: CASSIDLELRYGYTF; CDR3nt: TGTGCCAGTAGTATAGATCTCGAGCTCCGCTATGGCTACACCTTC
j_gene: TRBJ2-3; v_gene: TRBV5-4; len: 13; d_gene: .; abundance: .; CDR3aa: CASSLTGTDTQYF; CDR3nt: TGTGCCAGCAGCCTAACAGGCACAGATACGCAGTATTTT
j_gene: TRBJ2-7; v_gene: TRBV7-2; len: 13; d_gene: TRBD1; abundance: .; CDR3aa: CASSLTGGREQYF; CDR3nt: TGTGCCAGCAGCTTGACAGGGGGGCGCGAGCAGTACTTC
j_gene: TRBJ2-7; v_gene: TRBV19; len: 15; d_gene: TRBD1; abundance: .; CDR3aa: CASSILGQGSYEQYF; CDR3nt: TGTGCCAGTAGTATTTTGGGACAGGGATCCTACGAGCAGTACTTC
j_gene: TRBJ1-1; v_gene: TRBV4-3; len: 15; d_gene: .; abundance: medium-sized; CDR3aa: CASSQSALENTEAFF; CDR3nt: TGCGCCAGCAGCCAGTCGGCGTTGGAGAACACTGAAGCTTTCTTT
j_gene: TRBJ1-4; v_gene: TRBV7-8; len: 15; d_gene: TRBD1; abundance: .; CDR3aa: CASSWGGTGGEKLFF; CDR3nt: TGTGCCAGCAGCTGGGGCGGGACAGGGGGTGAAAAACTGTTTTTT
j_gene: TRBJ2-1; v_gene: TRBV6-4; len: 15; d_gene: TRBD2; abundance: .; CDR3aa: CASSLLAGGPDEQFF; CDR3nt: TGTGCCAGCAGCTTACTAGCGGGAGGGCCTGATGAGCAGTTCTTC
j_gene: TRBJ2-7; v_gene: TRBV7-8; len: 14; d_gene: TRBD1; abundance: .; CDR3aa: CASSSQGARDEQYF; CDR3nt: TGTGCCAGCAGCTCACAGGGGGCGAGGGACGAGCAGTACTTC
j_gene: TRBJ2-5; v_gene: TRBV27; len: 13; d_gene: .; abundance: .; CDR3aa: CASSFRGRETQYF; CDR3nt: TGTGCCAGCAGTTTCCGGGGACGAGAGACCCAGTACTTC
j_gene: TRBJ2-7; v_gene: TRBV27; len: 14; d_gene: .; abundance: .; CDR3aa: CATAGWAESYEQYF; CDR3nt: TGTGCCACCGCGGGGTGGGCTGAATCCTACGAGCAGTACTTC
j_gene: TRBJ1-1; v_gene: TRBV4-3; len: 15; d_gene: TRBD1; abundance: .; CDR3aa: CASSQDRAGGTEAFF; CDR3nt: TGCGCCAGCAGCCAAGATAGGGCAGGGGGCACTGAAGCTTTCTTT
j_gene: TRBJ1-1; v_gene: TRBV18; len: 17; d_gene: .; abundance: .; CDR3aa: CASSPPGVRAMNTEAFF; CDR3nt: TGTGCCAGCTCACCACCGGGGGTTAGGGCGATGAACACTGAAGCTTTCTTT
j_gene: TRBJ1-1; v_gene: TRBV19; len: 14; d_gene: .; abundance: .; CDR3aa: CASSLYDMRAEAFF; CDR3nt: TGTGCCAGTAGTCTCTACGATATGAGGGCTGAAGCTTTCTTT
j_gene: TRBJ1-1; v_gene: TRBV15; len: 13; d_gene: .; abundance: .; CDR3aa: CATSRGRNAEAFF; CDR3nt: TGTGCCACCAGCAGAGGAAGGAACGCTGAAGCTTTCTTT
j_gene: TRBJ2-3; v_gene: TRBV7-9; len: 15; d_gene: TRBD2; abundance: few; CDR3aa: CASSLVAGDADTQYF; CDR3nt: TGTGCCAGCAGCTTAGTTGCGGGAGACGCAGATACGCAGTATTTT
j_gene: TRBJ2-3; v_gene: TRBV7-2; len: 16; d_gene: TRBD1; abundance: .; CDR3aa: CASSWTGTGVTDTQYF; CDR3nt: TGTGCCAGCAGCTGGACCGGGACAGGGGTCACAGATACGCAGTATTTT
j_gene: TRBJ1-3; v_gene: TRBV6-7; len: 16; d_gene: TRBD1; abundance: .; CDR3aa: CASSYGRGPSGNTIYF; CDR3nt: TGTGCCAGCAGTTACGGCAGGGGGCCGTCTGGAAACACCATATATTTT
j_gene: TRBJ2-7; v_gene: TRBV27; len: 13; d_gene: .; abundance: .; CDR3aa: CASSYSKFHEQYF; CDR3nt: TGTGCCAGCAGTTACTCTAAGTTCCACGAGCAGTACTTC
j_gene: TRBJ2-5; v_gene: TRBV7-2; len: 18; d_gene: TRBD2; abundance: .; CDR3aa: CASSLGTSGRRLGETQYF; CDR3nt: TGTGCCAGCAGCTTAGGGACTAGCGGGAGGAGGCTGGGAGAGACCCAGTACTTC
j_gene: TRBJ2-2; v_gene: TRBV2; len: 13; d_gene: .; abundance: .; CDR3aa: CASSERSVGELFF; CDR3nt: TGTGCCAGCAGTGAAAGGTCTGTCGGGGAGCTGTTTTTT
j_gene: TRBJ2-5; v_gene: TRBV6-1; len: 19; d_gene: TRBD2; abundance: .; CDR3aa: CASSEFQLAGVGYQETQYF; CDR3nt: TGTGCCAGCAGTGAATTCCAACTAGCGGGAGTGGGTTACCAAGAGACCCAGTACTTC
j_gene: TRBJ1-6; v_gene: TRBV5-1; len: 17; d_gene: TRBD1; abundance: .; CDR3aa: CASSLQTGGKKNSPLHF; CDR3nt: TGCGCCAGCAGCTTACAGACAGGGGGCAAGAAAAATTCACCCCTCCACTTT
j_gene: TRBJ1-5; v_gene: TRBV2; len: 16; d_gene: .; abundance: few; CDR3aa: CASSEGSAGEGQPQHF; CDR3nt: TGTGCCAGCAGTGAAGGGTCGGCAGGGGAAGGGCAGCCCCAGCATTTT
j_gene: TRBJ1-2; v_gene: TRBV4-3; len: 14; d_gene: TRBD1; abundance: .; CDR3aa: CASSMKQGAYGYTF; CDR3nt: TGCGCCAGCAGCATGAAACAGGGGGCGTATGGCTACACCTTC
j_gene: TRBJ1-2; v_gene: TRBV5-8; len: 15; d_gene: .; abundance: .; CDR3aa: CASSLARHPVYGYTF; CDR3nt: TGTGCCAGCAGCTTGGCTAGGCACCCCGTCTATGGCTACACCTTC
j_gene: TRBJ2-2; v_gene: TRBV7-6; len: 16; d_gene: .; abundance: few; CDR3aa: CASSPSRGDRTGELFF; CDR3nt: TGTGCCAGCAGCCCCAGTCGGGGCGACCGCACCGGGGAGCTGTTTTTT
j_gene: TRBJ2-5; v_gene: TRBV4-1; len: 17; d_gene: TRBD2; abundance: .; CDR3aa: CASSQTFLAGGLETQYF; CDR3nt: TGCGCCAGCAGCCAAACCTTTCTAGCGGGGGGGCTGGAGACCCAGTACTTC
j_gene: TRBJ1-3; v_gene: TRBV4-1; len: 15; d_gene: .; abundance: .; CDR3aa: CASSQDSGYGNTIYF; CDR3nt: TGCGCCAGCAGCCAAGATTCAGGGTATGGAAACACCATATATTTT
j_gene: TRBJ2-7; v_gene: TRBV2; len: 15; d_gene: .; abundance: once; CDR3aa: CASSLTLDRAYEQYF; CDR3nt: TGTGCCAGCAGTTTAACCTTGGACCGCGCTTACGAGCAGTACTTC
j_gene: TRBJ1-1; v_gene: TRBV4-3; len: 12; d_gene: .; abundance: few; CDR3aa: CASSQQGTEAFF; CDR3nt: TGCGCCAGCAGCCAACAGGGAACTGAAGCTTTCTTT
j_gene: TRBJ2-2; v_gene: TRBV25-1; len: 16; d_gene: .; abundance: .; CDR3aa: CAGSEWHQAGSGELFF; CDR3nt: TGTGCCGGCAGTGAATGGCATCAGGCGGGCTCCGGGGAGCTGTTTTTT
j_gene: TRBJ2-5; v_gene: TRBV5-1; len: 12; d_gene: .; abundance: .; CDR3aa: CASSFDQETQYF; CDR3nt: TGCGCCAGCAGCTTTGACCAAGAGACCCAGTACTTC
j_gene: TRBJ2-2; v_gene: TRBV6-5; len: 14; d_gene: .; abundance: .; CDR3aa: CASSLRLYTGELFF; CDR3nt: TGTGCCAGCAGTTTAAGGCTATACACCGGGGAGCTGTTTTTT
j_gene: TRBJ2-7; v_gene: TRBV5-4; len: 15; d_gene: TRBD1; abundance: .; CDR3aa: CASSLESGGRDEQYF; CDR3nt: TGTGCCAGCAGCTTGGAGTCAGGGGGCAGAGACGAGCAGTACTTC